What follows is one TCR beta chain and its context. A much larger clone differs from this one at a single base, so this may be a read error. The data stem from a study of T-cell memory formation after mild COVID-19. Germline CDR1 reads ENHRY; CDR2 reads SYGVKD. Trimming stripped 6 bases from V and 0 bases from J, with 4 bases between. This CDR3 contains 12 residues. Each CDR3 protein is one row after TCRdb ran MiXCR on the 5' RACE reads. The repertoire has hundreds of thousands of distinct CDR3 sequences, 25% of them found once; the top ten carry 12%. Sequenced input: PBMCs or a T cell subset sorted from them (not recorded which). The sequence was obtained from an adult woman who had mild COVID-19 (a few samples of this study predate the infection). Cell type and time point are not known. The rearrangement joins TRBV10-3 to TRBJ2-3; D gene uncertain. In DNA form, the CDR3 reads TGTGCCATCAGCTCTAGCACAGATACGCAGTATTTT. Translation gives CAISSSTDTQYF.